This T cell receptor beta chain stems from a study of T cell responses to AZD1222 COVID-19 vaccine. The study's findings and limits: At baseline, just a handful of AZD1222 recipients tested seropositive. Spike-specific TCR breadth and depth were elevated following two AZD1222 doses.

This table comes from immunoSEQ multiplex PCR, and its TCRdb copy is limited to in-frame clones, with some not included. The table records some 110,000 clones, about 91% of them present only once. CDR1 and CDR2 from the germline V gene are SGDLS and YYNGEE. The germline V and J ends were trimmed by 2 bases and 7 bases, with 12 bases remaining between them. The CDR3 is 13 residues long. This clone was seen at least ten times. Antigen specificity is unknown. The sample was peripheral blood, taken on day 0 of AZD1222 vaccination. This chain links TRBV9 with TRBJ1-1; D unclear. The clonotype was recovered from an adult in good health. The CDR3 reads CASSVTGKGEAFF. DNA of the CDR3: TGTGCCAGCAGCGTGACCGGGAAGGGTGAAGCTTTCTTT.